Detailed here is one T cell receptor (beta chain). This CDR3 has 13 amino acids. Trimming took off 0 bases at V and 8 bases at J, with 5 bases between the two ends. The germline V gene has CDR1 SGHTA and CDR2 FQGTGA. This sample was included in a study of CD8+ T cells in alopecia areata. RNA extraction and reverse transcription yielded cDNA as sequencing template. The repertoire was sequenced with immunoSEQ multiplex PCR; TCRdb's copy has only in-frame clones and lacks some. This sample has roughly 120,000 clones, with roughly two fifths found just once. The specimen sequenced was CD4+ T cells sorted from blood. This rearrangement joins TRBV7-3 to TRBJ1-6; no reliable D call. This receptor was taken from a human donor with alopecia areata. CDR3 protein: CASSLTPDSPLHF. CDR3 bases: TGTGCCAGCAGCTTAACACCCGATTCACCCCTCCACTTT. Full variable domain (remainder filled in from reference TRBV7-3 and TRBJ1-6): GAGVSQTPSNKVTEKGKYVELRCDPISGHTALYWYRQSLGQGPEFLIYFQGTGAADDSGLPNDRFFAVRPEGSVSTLKIQRTERGDSAVYLCASSLTPDSPLHFGNGTRLTVT.